The clone carrying this T cell receptor (beta chain) was seen a few times. From the RT-PCR reads, TCRdb called clonotypes with MiXCR, one entry per CDR3 protein. This sample has almost 700,000 distinct CDR3 sequences, with 13% to 15% found just once. This CDR3 comprises 16 residues. Germline CDR1 reads SGHVS; CDR2 reads FQNEAQ. J gave up 6 bases and V 1 base, and 6 bases lay outside the gene matches. The chain links TRBV7-8 to TRBJ2-7; TRBD2 matches at 13 bases. The sequence derives from a female donor in good health, serving as a healthy control. Sequencing was carried out using memory CD4+ T cells from blood. The CDR3 bases are TGTGCCAGCAGCTTAGAGGGACTAGCGGGGCGGGGCGAGCAGTACTTC. This sequence encodes CASSLEGLAGRGEQYF.